This note documents a single T cell receptor (beta chain) sequence. The antigen it binds to is not known. Base-call qualities are not available, and no considerably larger clone is one nucleotide away. Using the deep immunoSEQ assay, TCR CDR3 regions were amplified from genomic DNA by multiplex PCR. Extracted genomic DNA from each cell subset was spread evenly across all wells of several immunoSEQ 96-well plates, with each plate serving as a replicate. For sorted subsets, approximately 210 ng of genomic DNA, equivalent to some 33,000 T cell genomes, went into each replicate PCR. Purified libraries were measured with a Qubit 3.0 fluorometer, size-checked on a Bioanalyzer 2100, and measured again with the KAPA Library Quantification kit. A separate single-read 150-cycle Illumina NextSeq 550 flow cell was used to sequence each immunoSEQ 96-well plate. The paper's processing steps were these. Because the immunoSEQ output held only junctional sequences and lacked quality scores, the filtering could not match the filtering applied to full-length reads. To assign V/J genes and CDR3, sequences were annotated against IMGT germline references using PyIR, a Python wrapper for IgBLAST v1.9. Reads were removed for weak V/J assignments (E-value above 1e-6), missing CDR3, stop codons, out-of-frame junctions, or ambiguous translated residues. V3J clonotypes were defined as sequences sharing an identical inferred V gene, J gene, and CDR3 amino acid sequence. Percentage overlap between repertoires was computed as shared unique clonotypes divided by the size of the smaller repertoire. Richness of each repertoire was evaluated using RTK rarefaction, the Chao1 estimator, and Recon v2.1 estimates of unobserved clonotypes. For all TCRbeta clonotypes obtained by the gDNA method from four donors, generation probabilities were computed with OLGA. TCRdb holds this immuneACCESS table with in-frame rearrangements only. Some clones are missing; in checked studies, unresolved V genes explain under half, and the rest has no known cause. That table supplies the V and J calls and clone size; D and trimming were determined from the DNA. A total of roughly 810,000 clones appear in this sample, around 96% of them only once. In total, the top ten clones hold less than 0.25% of the sample.

CD8 naive samples were obtained by positive selection for CCR7 among CD45RO-negative cells, yielding a CD45RA+CCR7+ population from which TemRA cells were excluded. Healthy HIV-negative adults with no recently reported acute infections or vaccinations were included as donors. All donors were Caucasian adults living in Nashville, Tennessee, USA. Blood was collected by leukapheresis, and PBMCs were isolated by Ficoll-Histopaque density gradient centrifugation and then cryopreserved in liquid nitrogen vapor phase. Analytical flow cytometry was used to check the purity and quantity of every magnetically sorted T cell population. From each sorted fraction, genomic DNA was isolated and quantified by UV absorbance on a Nanodrop 2000c. This entry is derived from a study of shared clonotypes between healthy human individuals (TCRdb year 2020). Study-level background: A few men and two women, aged 18 to 49 years, made up the cohort. Leukapheresis yielded between about 0.8 and 9.5 billion PBMCs per donor. For each donor, CD4 naive and CD4 memory were each given three plates, CD8 naive was given two plates, and CD8 memory was given one plate. To increase sequencing depth and limit assay-specific biases, different laboratories used diverse techniques to prepare libraries and sequence TCR repertoires. To estimate repertoire size and how much clonotypes are shared between individuals, the study performed deep sequencing of blood TCR repertoires from a handful of healthy adults. Overall study outcomes, separate from this receptor: Incomplete sequencing was indicated by rarefaction of sorted-subset datasets, despite the large sequencing depth. Compared with non-shared clonotypes, clonotypes shared by all four sorted-subset donors had higher generation probabilities. Pairwise subsampling led to the expectation that sequencing depth would affect the degree of clonotype sharing among donors. Naive subsets generally had larger estimated clonotype richness than memory subsets did. The small number of donors limited the genetic and exposure-history diversity represented. Across four donors, roughly 5.4% of naive CD4, roughly 3.4% of naive CD8, around 2.5% of memory CD4, and 0.3% to 0.45% of memory CD8 clonotypes were shared. Sampling was restricted to blood, and TCR repertoires in tissues likely differ from the TCR repertoires found in blood.

The germline V gene gives CDR1 as SGHDN and CDR2 as FVKESK. The cysteine opens and the phenylalanine closes a CDR3 of 15 amino acids. The read is trimmed to its CDR3 DNA, 45 bases read in frame from base 1. V loses 4 bases at its end and J loses 6 bases; junction bases beyond the gene matches: 5. Sequenced input: naive CD8+ T cells sorted from blood. Interpreted using the paper, the cell subset or site label stands for: CD45RA+CCR7+. The rearranged segments are TRBV14 and TRBJ2-1; TRBD2 lines up with 11 middle nucleotides. This receptor was identified in a man aged 30 to 39 in good health. The CDR3 amino acid sequence is: CASSLLAGEGNEQFF. Read as DNA, the sequence is TGTGCCAGCAGCCTACTAGCGGGAGAGGGCAATGAGCAGTTCTTC.